This T cell receptor (beta chain) was sequenced during a study of cytomegalovirus exposure and HLA in healthy donors. Background on the study: Earlier sequencing of some 180 million T cells yielded under 120 million unique TCR beta sequences.

This clone is a singleton in its sample. What it recognizes is unknown. Points from the study as a whole: What a later analysis reportedly showed was that an Asian-associated ancestry cluster had fewer N-insertions than the roughly 720-donor mean. When analyzed later, a missense DCLRE1C variant was found to be linked to TCR beta V- and J-gene trimming.

V trimming: 4 bases; J trimming: 12 bases; junction bases outside the gene matches: 11. CDR1 is SGHRS and CDR2 is YFSETQ in the germline V gene. The CDR3 has 16 amino acids. 60 Vbeta and 13 Jbeta primers were used in PCR. Libraries were prepared by immunoSEQ multiplex PCR; TCRdb keeps only in-frame clonotypes and omits some of them. The sample gives 200,000 or so clones, less than 85% of which show up once; 0.63% is in the top ten. J is TRBJ2-1 and V is TRBV5-1; TRBD2 agrees at 15 bases. Input material: PBMCs. The clonotype comes from a man younger than 30 in good health and CMV-seronegative. The CDR3 protein is CASSIGLAGGPLGQFF. The CDR3 region has the DNA TGCGCCAGCAGCATAGGACTAGCGGGAGGGCCACTTGGGCAGTTCTTC. Complete variable domain (other parts from reference TRBV5-1 and TRBJ2-1): KAGVTQTPRYLIKTRGQQVTLSCSPISGHRSVSWYQQTPGQGLQFLFEYFSETQRNKGNFPGRFSGRQFSNSRSEMNVSTLELGDSALYLCASSIGLAGGPLGQFFGPGTRLTVL.